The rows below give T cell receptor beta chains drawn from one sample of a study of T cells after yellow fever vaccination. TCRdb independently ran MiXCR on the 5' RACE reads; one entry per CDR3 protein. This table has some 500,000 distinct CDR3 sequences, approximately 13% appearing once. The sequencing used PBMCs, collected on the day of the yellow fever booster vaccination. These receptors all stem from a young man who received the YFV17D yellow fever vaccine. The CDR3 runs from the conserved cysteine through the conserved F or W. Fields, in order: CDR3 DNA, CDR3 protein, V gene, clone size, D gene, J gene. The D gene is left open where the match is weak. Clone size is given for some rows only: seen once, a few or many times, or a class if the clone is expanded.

CDR3nt: TGTGCCAGCAGCCCACACTCGAACGCCGGGGAGCTGTTTTTT
CDR3aa: CASSPHSNAGELFF
v_gene: TRBV6-2/TRBV6-3
abundance: few
d_gene: -
j_gene: TRBJ2-2

CDR3nt: TGTGCCAGCAGGTCGGGCTACTACATATCACTTTACAATGAGCAGTTCTTC
CDR3aa: CASRSGYYISLYNEQFF
v_gene: TRBV7-9
abundance: few
d_gene: -
j_gene: TRBJ2-1

CDR3nt: TGCGGGACAGGGGTCGCCGGGGAGCTGTTTTTT
CDR3aa: CGTGVAGELFF
v_gene: TRBV29-1
abundance: few
d_gene: TRBD1
j_gene: TRBJ2-2

CDR3nt: TGCAGTGCTAGAGGGATCAAAGAGACCCAGTACTTC
CDR3aa: CSARGIKETQYF
v_gene: TRBV20-1
abundance: -
d_gene: -
j_gene: TRBJ2-5

CDR3nt: TGTGCCAGCATCTCGTCGGGGACTAGTTCCTACAATGAGCAGTTCTTC
CDR3aa: CASISSGTSSYNEQFF
v_gene: TRBV12-3/TRBV12-4
abundance: -
d_gene: TRBD2
j_gene: TRBJ2-1

CDR3nt: TGTGCCAGCAGCTTGGAGCAGGGGGCCTATGGCTACACCTTC
CDR3aa: CASSLEQGAYGYTF
v_gene: TRBV5-5
abundance: -
d_gene: TRBD1
j_gene: TRBJ1-2

CDR3nt: TGTGCCAGCCGAAGGATGGACAGTAATAGCAATCAGCCCCAGCATTTT
CDR3aa: CASRRMDSNSNQPQHF
v_gene: TRBV6-2/TRBV6-3
abundance: -
d_gene: -
j_gene: TRBJ1-5

CDR3nt: TGTGCCAGCAGCCTAGGACAGGCCGGATACAATGAGCAGTTCTTC
CDR3aa: CASSLGQAGYNEQFF
v_gene: TRBV11-3
abundance: -
d_gene: TRBD1
j_gene: TRBJ2-1

CDR3nt: TGTGCCAGCAGTTTAGAAGTAGCGGAAGAGACCCAGTACTTC
CDR3aa: CASSLEVAEETQYF
v_gene: TRBV12-3/TRBV12-4
abundance: few
d_gene: -
j_gene: TRBJ2-5

CDR3nt: TGTGCCAGCAGCTCTGGGACTAGCGGGAGAGGCGGGGAGCTGTTTTTT
CDR3aa: CASSSGTSGRGGELFF
v_gene: TRBV7-3
abundance: few
d_gene: TRBD2
j_gene: TRBJ2-2

CDR3nt: TGTGCCAGCAGCCAACTAGCGGGAGGGACATCAGAGACCCAGTACTTC
CDR3aa: CASSQLAGGTSETQYF
v_gene: TRBV9
abundance: few
d_gene: TRBD2
j_gene: TRBJ2-5

CDR3nt: TGTGCCAGCAGTCAGGGGACTCCCCGCTCTGGGGCCAACGTCCTGACTTTC
CDR3aa: CASSQGTPRSGANVLTF
v_gene: TRBV6-1
abundance: -
d_gene: -
j_gene: TRBJ2-6

CDR3nt: TGCGCCAGCAGCTTGACCCCCCGGGATAAGGCAGACTATGGCTACACCTTC
CDR3aa: CASSLTPRDKADYGYTF
v_gene: TRBV5-1
abundance: few
d_gene: -
j_gene: TRBJ1-2

CDR3nt: TGTGCCAGCAGCCGGCCCGGAGCGGGACTAAACACCGGGGAGCTGTTTTTT
CDR3aa: CASSRPGAGLNTGELFF
v_gene: TRBV11-2
abundance: -
d_gene: TRBD2
j_gene: TRBJ2-2

CDR3nt: TGTGCCATCAGCGTCAGTAGCGGGGATGTCGAGCAGTACTTC
CDR3aa: CAISVSSGDVEQYF
v_gene: TRBV10-3
abundance: many
d_gene: TRBD2
j_gene: TRBJ2-7

CDR3nt: TGCGCCAGCCGTCGGGTAGCAGCTAGCACAGATACGCAGTATTTT
CDR3aa: CASRRVAASTDTQYF
v_gene: TRBV5-1
abundance: few
d_gene: -
j_gene: TRBJ2-3